The TCR beta chain under discussion was sequenced for a study of T cell responses to AZD1222 COVID-19 vaccine. Measured with immunoSEQ multiplex PCR; TCRdb has only the in-frame clones, and not every one. Here the sample spans about 120,000 clones, about 90% being singletons. CDR1 is SGHVS and CDR2 is FNYEAQ in the germline V gene. Trimming shortened V by 2 bases and J by 0 bases, and 13 bases separated the two germline ends. The CDR3 extends over 17 amino acids. The sequenced sample was peripheral blood, obtained on day 0 of AZD1222 vaccination. The sequence was obtained from an adult in good health. This chain uses TRBV7-6 with TRBJ2-2; D ambiguous. The CDR3 is CASSLWAAVANTGELFF. The CDR3 DNA reads TGTGCCAGCAGCTTATGGGCCGCGGTCGCGAACACCGGGGAGCTGTTTTTT.